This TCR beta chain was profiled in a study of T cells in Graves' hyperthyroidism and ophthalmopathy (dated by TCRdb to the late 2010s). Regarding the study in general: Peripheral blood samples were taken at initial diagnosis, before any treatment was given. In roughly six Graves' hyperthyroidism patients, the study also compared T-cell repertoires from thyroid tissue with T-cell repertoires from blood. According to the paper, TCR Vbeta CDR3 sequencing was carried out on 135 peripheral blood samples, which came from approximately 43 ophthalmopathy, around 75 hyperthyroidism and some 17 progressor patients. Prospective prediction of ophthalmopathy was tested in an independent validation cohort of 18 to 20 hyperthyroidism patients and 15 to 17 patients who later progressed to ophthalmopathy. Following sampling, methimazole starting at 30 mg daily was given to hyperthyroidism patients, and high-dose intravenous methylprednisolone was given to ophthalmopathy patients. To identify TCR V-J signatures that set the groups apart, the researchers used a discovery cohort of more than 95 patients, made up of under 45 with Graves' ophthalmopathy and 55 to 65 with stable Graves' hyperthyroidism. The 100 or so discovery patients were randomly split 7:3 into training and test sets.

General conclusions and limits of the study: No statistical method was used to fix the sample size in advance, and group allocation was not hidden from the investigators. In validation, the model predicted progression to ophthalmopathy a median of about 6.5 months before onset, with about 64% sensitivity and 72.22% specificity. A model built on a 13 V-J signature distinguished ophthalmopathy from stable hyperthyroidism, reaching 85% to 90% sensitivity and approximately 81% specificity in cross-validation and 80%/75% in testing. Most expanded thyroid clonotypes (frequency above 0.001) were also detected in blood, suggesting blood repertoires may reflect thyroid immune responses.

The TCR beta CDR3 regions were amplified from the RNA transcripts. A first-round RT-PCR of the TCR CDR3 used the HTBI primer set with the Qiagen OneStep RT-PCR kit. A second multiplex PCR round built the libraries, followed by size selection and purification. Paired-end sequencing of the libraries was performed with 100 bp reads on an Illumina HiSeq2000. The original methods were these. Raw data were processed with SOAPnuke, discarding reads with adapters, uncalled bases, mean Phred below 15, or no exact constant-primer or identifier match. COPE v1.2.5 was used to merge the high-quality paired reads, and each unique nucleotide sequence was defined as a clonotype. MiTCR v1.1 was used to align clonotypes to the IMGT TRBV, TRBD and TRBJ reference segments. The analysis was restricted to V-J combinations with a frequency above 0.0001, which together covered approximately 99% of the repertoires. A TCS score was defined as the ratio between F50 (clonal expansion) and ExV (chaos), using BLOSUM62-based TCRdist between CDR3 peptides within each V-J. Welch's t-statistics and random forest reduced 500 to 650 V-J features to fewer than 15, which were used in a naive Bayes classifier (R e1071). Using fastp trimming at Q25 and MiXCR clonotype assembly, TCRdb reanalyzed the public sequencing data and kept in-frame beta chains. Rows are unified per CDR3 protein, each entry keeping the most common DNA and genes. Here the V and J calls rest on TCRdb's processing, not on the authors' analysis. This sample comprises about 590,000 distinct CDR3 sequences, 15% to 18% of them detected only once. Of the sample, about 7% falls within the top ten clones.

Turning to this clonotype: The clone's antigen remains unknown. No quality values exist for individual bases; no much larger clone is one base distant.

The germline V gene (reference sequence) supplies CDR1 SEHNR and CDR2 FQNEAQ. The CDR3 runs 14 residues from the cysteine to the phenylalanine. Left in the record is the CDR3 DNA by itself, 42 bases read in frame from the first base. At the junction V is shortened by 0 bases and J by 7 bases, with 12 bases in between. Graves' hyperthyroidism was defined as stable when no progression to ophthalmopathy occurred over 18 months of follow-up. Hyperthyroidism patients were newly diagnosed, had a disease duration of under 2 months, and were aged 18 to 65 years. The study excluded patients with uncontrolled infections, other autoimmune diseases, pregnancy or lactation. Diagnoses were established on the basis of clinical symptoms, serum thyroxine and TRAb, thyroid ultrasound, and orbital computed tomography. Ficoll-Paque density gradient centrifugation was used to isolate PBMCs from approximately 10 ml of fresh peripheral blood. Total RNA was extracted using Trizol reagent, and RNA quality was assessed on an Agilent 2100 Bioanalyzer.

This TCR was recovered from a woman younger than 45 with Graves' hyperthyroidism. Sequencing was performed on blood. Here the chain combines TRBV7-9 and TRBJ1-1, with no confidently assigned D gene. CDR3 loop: CASSLASSAVEAFF. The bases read TGTGCCAGCAGCTTAGCGAGTTCGGCAGTTGAAGCTTTCTTT.